This entry is about one TCR beta chain. Methods used by the authors: Scientists estimated how many nucleated cells there were by amplifying reference gene primers. Clones were sequenced by immunoSEQ multiplex PCR, and TCRdb holds only the in-frame ones, with some missing. V, J and clone size were drawn from that table, and D and trimming were deduced from the DNA. The data hold 200,000 or so clones, with 84% observed a single time. This sample was taken from a study of blood T cell repertoires in COVID-19. Study context: The United States, Italy and Spain provided the acute and convalescent COVID-19 samples. PBMCs, B-cell-depleted T cells, or T cells provided the cDNA or gDNA that made up the material.

Germline-derived CDR1 and CDR2 are SGHRS and YFSETQ. The CDR3 totals 19 residues. V shed 2 bases and J 6 bases; nucleotides not matched to a gene: 13. The sequence came from a man aged 40-55 years who had recovered from COVID-19. The rearrangement links TRBV5-1 to TRBJ2-1; 14 bases map to TRBD2. The sequenced sample consisted of peripheral blood. CDR3 DNA sequence: TGCGCCAGCAGCTTTCGGGCCCAACGACTAGCGGGAGGGAGCAATGAGCAGTTCTTC. This translates into CASSFRAQRLAGGSNEQFF.